This T cell receptor beta chain was identified during a study of cytomegalovirus exposure and HLA in healthy donors. As for the study in general: Among about 179 million T cells, an earlier analysis found roughly 120 million unique TCR beta sequences.

Those who donated were healthy bone marrow donors. The PCR had 60 Vbeta and 13 Jbeta primers. Profiling relied on immunoSEQ multiplex PCR, and the TCRdb table lists in-frame clones only, not all of them. Of 140,000 to 150,000 clones listed, roughly a tenth are singletons. This clone was counted between two and nine times. The sequence derives from a male donor in good health and CMV-seronegative. Material for sequencing was PBMCs.

CDR3 nucleotide sequence: TGTGCCAGCAGCTCGCTTAGCGGGGCTAGAGGTGAGCAGTTCTTC. As protein: CASSSLSGARGEQFF. This rearrangement joins TRBV5-4 to TRBJ2-1; TRBD2 matches 8 bases. The J segment lost 9 bases and the V segment lost 3 bases, leaving 11 bases of the junction unmatched. The CDR3 extends over 15 amino acids. Germline assignment: CDR1 SGHNT and CDR2 YYREEE (reference sequence).